The clone carrying this T cell receptor (beta chain) was observed a few times. Its antigen remains unknown. Measured with immunoSEQ multiplex PCR; TCRdb has only the in-frame clones, and not every one. The table includes about 60,000 clones, approximately 95% detected once. Half of the eight donors gave about 0.45-1 mL blood during surgery. Genomic DNA was extracted from every available blood leukocyte. This entry is derived from a study of human thymus T cells. Broader study findings: Thymic and blood repertoires seemed to show skewed V and J gene use.

Germline CDR1 reads SEHNR; CDR2 reads FQNEAQ (reference sequence). The CDR3 extends over 14 amino acids. The V gene lost 0 bases and the J gene lost 5 bases, with 10 bases spanning the gap. The gene calls are TRBV7-9 and TRBJ1-1, with D maybe TRBD1 (5 bases). This sequence originates from a boy younger than two with a congenital heart defect but otherwise immunologically healthy. What was sequenced was blood. CDR3 coding DNA: TGTGCCAGCAGCTTAGCAGGGGCAAGGACTGAAGCTTTCTTT. Its protein product is CASSLAGARTEAFF. The full variable domain, its missing parts supplied by reference TRBV7-9 and TRBJ1-1, is DTGVSQNPRHKITKRGQNVTFRCDPISEHNRLYWYRQTLGQGPEFLTYFQNEAQLEKSRLLSDRFSAERPKGSFSTLEIQRTEQGDSAMYLCASSLAGARTEAFFGQGTRLTVV.